This TCR beta chain comes out of a study of cytomegalovirus exposure and HLA in healthy donors. The wider study: Ancestry clustering placed roughly 86% of under 450 genotyped donors in the Caucasian-associated cluster. General study findings and limits: Approximately 18,000 TCR beta sequences were associated with HLA alleles at 0.05 false discovery rate in a later analysis. The study labeled fewer than 200 TCR beta chains cytomegalovirus-associated.

Germline assignment: CDR1 MNHEY and CDR2 SMNVEV (reference sequence). The CDR3 has 15 residues. Trimming took off 5 bases at V and 0 bases at J, with 13 bases between the two ends. Remarks on this clone: The antigen is unknown.

The PCR used 60 Vbeta and 13 Jbeta primers. The method was immunoSEQ multiplex PCR; TCRdb's version includes in-frame clones alone and lacks a portion of them. The sample shows tens of thousands of clones, 60% to 80% of them seen only once. Input material: PBMCs. The receptor comes from a middle-aged woman in good health and CMV-seronegative. The chain carries TRBV27 and TRBJ2-5; D gene unclear. CDR3 in DNA: TGTGCCAGCAGTATAATAGATCGTTACCAAGAGACCCAGTACTTC. Translated: CASSIIDRYQETQYF.